The present entry profiles one T cell receptor beta chain with its context. Its antigen is not identified. The data are from a study of cytomegalovirus exposure and HLA in healthy donors. General study results and limits: Reportedly, cytomegalovirus status was diagnosed with high sensitivity and specificity. The dataset shows that most TCR sequences were rare, while some public TCRs occurred in many donors. It was confirmed in vitro that a few of the CMV-associated chains were specific for CMV antigens. Clusters of TCRs from the first cohort tended to co-occur in the 90 to 150 validation repertoires (as a later analysis found).

The assay was immunoSEQ multiplex PCR, and TCRdb's table has in-frame clones only and misses some. The profile shows 100,000 to 120,000 clones, 88% of them singletons. Germline lookup yields CDR1 SEHNR and CDR2 FQNEAQ (reference sequence). Trimming stripped 1 base from V and 12 bases from J, with 13 bases between. The CDR3 contains 12 residues. This clonotype was obtained from a young woman in good health and CMV-seropositive. The sample taken for sequencing was PBMCs. The rearrangement uses TRBV7-9 and TRBJ2-7; possibly TRBD1 for D (5 bases). Here the CDR3 reads CASSLEGRARYF. The CDR3 bases are TGTGCCAGCAGCTTAGAGGGCAGGGCGAGGTACTTC.